The 9 T cell receptor beta chains below come from one sample, sequenced in a study of shared clonotypes between healthy human individuals. Profiling relied on immunoSEQ multiplex PCR, and the TCRdb table lists in-frame clones only, not all of them. The table shows 1.6 million or so clones, with approximately 98.5% occurring only once. The specimen sequenced was naive CD4+ T cells sorted from blood. The subset here: CD45RA+ positively selected. Source of these receptors: a man between 25 and 39 years old in good health.

The rearrangement joins TRBV2 to TRBJ1-1, with 9 bases fitting TRBD1. The V gene's germline CDR1 is SNHLY and CDR2 FYNNEI. The length of the CDR3 is 14 residues. V shed 3 bases, J shed 5 bases, and the junction held 4 bases outside the gene matches. In nucleotides, the CDR3 is TGTGCCAGCAGTGACGGACAGGGGAGGACTGAAGCTTTCTTT. This codes for CASSDGQGRTEAFF.

V and J are TRBV9 and TRBJ2-1, with 8 bases lining up with TRBD1. J was trimmed by 2 bases and V by 3 bases; bases with no gene match: 10. Germline CDR1 and CDR2: SGDLS and YYNGEE. This CDR3 spans 17 amino acids. The CDR3 region has the DNA TGTGCCAGCAGCGGGCGACAGGGGCGCTCTCCCTACAATGAGCAGTTCTTC. Translation gives CASSGRQGRSPYNEQFF.

The chain combines TRBV5-5 with TRBJ1-2; no definite D call. Per the germline V gene, CDR1 is SGHKS and CDR2 is YYEKEE (reference sequence). This CDR3 comprises 13 residues. V lost 1 base and J lost 3, with 7 bases in between. Here the CDR3 reads CASSLLGDYGYTF. In nucleotides, the CDR3 is TGTGCCAGCAGCTTGTTAGGAGACTATGGCTACACCTTC.

This chain uses TRBV27 with TRBJ2-3; no clear D. CDR1 is MNHEY and CDR2 is SMNVEV in the germline V gene (reference sequence). The V end was cut by 4 bases, the J end by 2 bases, with 10 bases between. The CDR3 contains 14 residues. The DNA of the CDR3 is TGTGCCAGCAGTTGGGCCGACACCACAGATACGCAGTATTTT. Translating gives CASSWADTTDTQYF.

This rearrangement joins TRBV5-4 to TRBJ2-7; 12 bases map to TRBD2. Germline lookup yields CDR1 SGHNT and CDR2 YYREEE (reference sequence). This CDR3 comprises 16 residues. Trimming cost V 4 bases and J 7 bases; bases outside gene matches: 12. The CDR3 protein is CASSTRLAGDFEEQYF. CDR3 coding DNA: TGTGCCAGCAGCACCAGACTAGCGGGAGATTTTGAGGAGCAGTACTTC.

Notes on this clone: The sample has other DNA sequences that encode this CDR3 too. J is TRBJ2-3 and V is TRBV14; 11 bases agree with TRBD2. V lost 1 base and J lost 2; bases outside the gene matches: 2. The CDR3 loop spans 16 amino acids. Germline V CDR1 and CDR2: SGHDN, FVKESK. Here the CDR3 DNA reads TGTGCCAGCAGCCAAGGACTAGCGGGAAACACAGATACGCAGTATTTT. Encoded protein: CASSQGLAGNTDTQYF.

The chain combines TRBV30 with TRBJ1-4, with TRBD1 as a possible D gene (5 bases). Trimming shortened V by 3 bases and J by 5 bases, and 16 bases separated the two germline ends. Germline values: CDR1 GTSNPN, CDR2 SVGIG (reference sequence). CDR3 length: 15 amino acids. The DNA for the CDR3 is TGTGCCTGGAGGGGGACGAGAGGGGCCAATGAAAAACTGTTTTTT. This gives the protein CAWRGTRGANEKLFF.

This chain joins TRBV11-3 and TRBJ2-2; no clear D. Trimming shortened V by 4 bases and J by 1 base, and 7 bases separated the two germline ends. Germline values: CDR1 SGHNT, CDR2 YENEEA. The CDR3 extends over 14 amino acids. CDR3 DNA sequence: TGTGCCAGCAGCTGGCAGGAGAACACCGGGGAGCTGTTTTTT. Amino acid sequence: CASSWQENTGELFF. The full variable domain, with the rest looked up from reference TRBV11-3 and TRBJ2-2, is EAGVVQSPRYKIIEKKQPVAFWCNPISGHNTLYWYLQNLGQGPELLIRYENEEAVDDSQLPKDRFSAERLKGVDSTLKIQPAELGDSAVYLCASSWQENTGELFFGEGSRLTVL.

V usage is TRBV19 and J usage is TRBJ2-1; D is possibly TRBD1 (5 bases). CDR1 LNHDA and CDR2 SQIVND come from the germline V gene (reference sequence). CDR3 length: 15 amino acids. Between the trimmed V and J ends, which lost 3 bases and 9 bases, there was a span of 18 bases. The CDR3 here is CASSIRQGFLSEQFF. The CDR3 nucleotides read TGTGCCAGTAGTATCCGGCAGGGCTTCCTCTCTGAGCAGTTCTTC. The full variable domain, with the rest looked up from reference TRBV19 and TRBJ2-1, is DGGITQSPKYLFRKEGQNVTLSCEQNLNHDAMYWYRQDPGQGLRLIYYSQIVNDFQKGDIAEGYSVSREKKESFPLTVTSAQKNPTAFYLCASSIRQGFLSEQFFGPGTRLTVL.